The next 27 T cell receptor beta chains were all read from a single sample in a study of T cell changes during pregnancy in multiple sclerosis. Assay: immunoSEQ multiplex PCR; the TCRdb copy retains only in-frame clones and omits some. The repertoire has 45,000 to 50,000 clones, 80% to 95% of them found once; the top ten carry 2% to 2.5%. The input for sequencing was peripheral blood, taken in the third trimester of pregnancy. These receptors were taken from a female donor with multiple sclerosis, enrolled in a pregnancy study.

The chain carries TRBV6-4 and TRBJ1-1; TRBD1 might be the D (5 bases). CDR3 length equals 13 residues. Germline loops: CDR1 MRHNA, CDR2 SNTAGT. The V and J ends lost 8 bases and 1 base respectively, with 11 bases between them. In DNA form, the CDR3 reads TGTGCCAGCTCAGGGAATGGGAACACTGAAGCTTTCTTT. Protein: CASSGNGNTEAFF.

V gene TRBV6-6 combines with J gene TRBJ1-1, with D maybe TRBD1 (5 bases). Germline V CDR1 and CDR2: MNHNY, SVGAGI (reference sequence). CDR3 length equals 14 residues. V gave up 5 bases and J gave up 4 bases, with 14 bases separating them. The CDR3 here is CASSVEGTGTEAFF. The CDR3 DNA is TGTGCCAGCAGTGTGGAGGGGACGGGCACTGAAGCTTTCTTT.

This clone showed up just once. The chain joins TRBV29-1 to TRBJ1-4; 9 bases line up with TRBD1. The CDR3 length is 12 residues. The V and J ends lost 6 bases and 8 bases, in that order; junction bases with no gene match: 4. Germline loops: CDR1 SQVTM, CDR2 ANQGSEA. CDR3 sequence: CSVRQGGEKLFF. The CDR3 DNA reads TGCAGCGTAAGACAGGGGGGGGAAAAACTGTTTTTT.

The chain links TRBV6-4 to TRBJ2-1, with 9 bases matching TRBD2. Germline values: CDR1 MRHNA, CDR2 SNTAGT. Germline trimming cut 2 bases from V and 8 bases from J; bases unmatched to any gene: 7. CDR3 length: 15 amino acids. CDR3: CASSDGAGGSDEQFF. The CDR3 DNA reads TGTGCCAGCAGTGACGGGGCGGGAGGGAGCGATGAGCAGTTCTTC.

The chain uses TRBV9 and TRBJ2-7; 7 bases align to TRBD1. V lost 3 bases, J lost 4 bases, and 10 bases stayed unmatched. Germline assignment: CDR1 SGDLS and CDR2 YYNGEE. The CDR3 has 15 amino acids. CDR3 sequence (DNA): TGTGCCAGCAGCGCATCCCCGGGACAGCTATACGAGCAGTACTTC. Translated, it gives CASSASPGQLYEQYF.

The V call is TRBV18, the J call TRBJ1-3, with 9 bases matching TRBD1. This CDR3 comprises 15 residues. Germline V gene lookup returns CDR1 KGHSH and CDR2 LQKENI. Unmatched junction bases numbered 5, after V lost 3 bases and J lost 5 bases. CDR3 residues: CASSPGQGVRNTIYF. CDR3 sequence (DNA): TGTGCCAGCTCACCGGGACAGGGAGTACGAAACACCATATATTTT.

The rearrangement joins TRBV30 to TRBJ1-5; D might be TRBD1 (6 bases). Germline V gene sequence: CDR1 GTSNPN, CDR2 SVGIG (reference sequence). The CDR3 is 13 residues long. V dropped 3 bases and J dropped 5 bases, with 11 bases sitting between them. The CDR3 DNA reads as TGTGCCTGGAGCCTACAGGGTTATCAGCCCCAGCATTTT. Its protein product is CAWSLQGYQPQHF.

CDR3 sequence: CASSGVVYEQYF. DNA of the CDR3: TGTGCCAGCAGTGGAGTCGTCTACGAGCAGTACTTC. V is TRBV25-1 and J is TRBJ2-7; the D is unclear. The germline gives CDR1 MGHDK, CDR2 SYGVNS. The length of the CDR3 is 12 residues. The V and J ends lost 4 bases and 3 bases respectively, with 7 bases between them.

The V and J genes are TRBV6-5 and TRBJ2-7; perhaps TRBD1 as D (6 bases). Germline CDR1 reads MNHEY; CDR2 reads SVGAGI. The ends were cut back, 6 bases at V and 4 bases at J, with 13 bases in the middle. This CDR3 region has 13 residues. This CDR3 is CASSRDTFYEQYF. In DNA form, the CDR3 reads TGTGCCAGCAGCCGGGACACATTTTACGAGCAGTACTTC.

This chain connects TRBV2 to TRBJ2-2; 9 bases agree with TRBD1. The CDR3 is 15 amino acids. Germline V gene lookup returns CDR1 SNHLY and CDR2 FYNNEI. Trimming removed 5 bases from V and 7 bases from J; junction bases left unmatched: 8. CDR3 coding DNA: TGTGCCAGCAGTAAACAGGGGGCGCAAGTCGGGGAGCTGTTTTTT. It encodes CASSKQGAQVGELFF.

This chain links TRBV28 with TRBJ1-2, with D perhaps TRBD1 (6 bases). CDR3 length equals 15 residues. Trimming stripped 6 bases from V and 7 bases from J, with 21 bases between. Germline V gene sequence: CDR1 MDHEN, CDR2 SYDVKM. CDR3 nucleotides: TGTGCCAGCAGACCAACCTCCCACAGGGTAGGTGGCTACACCTTC. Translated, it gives CASRPTSHRVGGYTF.

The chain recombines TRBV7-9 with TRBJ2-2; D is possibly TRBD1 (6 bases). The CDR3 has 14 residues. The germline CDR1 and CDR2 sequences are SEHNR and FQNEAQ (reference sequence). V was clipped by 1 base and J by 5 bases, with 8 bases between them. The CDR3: CASSLGQGTGELFF. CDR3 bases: TGTGCCAGCAGCTTAGGGCAGGGGACCGGGGAGCTGTTTTTT.

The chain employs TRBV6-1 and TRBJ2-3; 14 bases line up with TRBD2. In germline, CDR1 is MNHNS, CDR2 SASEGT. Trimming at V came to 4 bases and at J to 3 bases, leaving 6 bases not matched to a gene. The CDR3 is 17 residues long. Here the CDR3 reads CASSGRLAGGPTDTQYF. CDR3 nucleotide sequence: TGTGCCAGCAGTGGTAGACTAGCGGGAGGGCCGACAGATACGCAGTATTTT.

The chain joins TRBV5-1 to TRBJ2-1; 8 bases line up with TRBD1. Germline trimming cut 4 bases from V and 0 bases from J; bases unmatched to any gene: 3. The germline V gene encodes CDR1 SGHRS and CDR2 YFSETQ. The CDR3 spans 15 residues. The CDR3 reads CASSAGTGSYNEQFF. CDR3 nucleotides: TGCGCCAGCAGCGCCGGGACAGGCTCCTACAATGAGCAGTTCTTC.

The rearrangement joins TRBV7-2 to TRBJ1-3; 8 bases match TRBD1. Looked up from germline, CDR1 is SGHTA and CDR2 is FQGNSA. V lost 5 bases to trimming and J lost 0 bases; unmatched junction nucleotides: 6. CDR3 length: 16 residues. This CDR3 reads CASSVRTGLSGNTIYF. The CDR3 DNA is TGTGCCAGCAGCGTCCGGACAGGGCTCTCTGGAAACACCATATATTTT.

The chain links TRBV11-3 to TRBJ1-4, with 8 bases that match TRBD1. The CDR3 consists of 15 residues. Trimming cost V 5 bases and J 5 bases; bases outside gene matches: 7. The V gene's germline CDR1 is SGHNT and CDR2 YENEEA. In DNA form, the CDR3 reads TGTGCCAGCAGCCCAGGGGGCACCCTAAATGAAAAACTGTTTTTT. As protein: CASSPGGTLNEKLFF. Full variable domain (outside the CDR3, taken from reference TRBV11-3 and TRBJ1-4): EAGVVQSPRYKIIEKKQPVAFWCNPISGHNTLYWYLQNLGQGPELLIRYENEEAVDDSQLPKDRFSAERLKGVDSTLKIQPAELGDSAVYLCASSPGGTLNEKLFFGSGTQLSVL.

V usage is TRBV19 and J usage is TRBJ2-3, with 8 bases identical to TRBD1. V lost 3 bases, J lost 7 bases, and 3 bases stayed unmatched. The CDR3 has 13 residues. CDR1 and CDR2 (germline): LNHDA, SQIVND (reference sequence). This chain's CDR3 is CASSIDRGNTQYF. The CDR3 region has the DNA TGTGCCAGTAGTATTGACAGGGGAAATACGCAGTATTTT.

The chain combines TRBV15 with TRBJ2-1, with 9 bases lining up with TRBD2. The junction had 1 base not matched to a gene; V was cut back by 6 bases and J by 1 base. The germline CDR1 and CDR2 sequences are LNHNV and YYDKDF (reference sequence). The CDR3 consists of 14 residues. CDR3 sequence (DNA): TGTGCCACCAGGGCGGGAGGGTCCTACAATGAGCAGTTCTTC. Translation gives CATRAGGSYNEQFF.

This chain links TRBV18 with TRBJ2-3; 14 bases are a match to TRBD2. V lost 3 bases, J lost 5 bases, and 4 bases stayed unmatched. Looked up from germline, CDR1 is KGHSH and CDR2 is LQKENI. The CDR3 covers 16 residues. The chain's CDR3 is CASSPPGLAGEDTQYF. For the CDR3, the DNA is TGTGCCAGCTCACCGCCGGGACTAGCGGGAGAAGATACGCAGTATTTT.

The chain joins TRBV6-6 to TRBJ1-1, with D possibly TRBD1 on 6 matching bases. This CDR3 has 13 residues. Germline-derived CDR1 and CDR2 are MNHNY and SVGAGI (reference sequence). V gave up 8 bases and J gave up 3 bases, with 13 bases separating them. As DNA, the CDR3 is TGTGCCAGCTCCGGGGGGGGGCACACTGAAGCTTTCTTT. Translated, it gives CASSGGGHTEAFF.

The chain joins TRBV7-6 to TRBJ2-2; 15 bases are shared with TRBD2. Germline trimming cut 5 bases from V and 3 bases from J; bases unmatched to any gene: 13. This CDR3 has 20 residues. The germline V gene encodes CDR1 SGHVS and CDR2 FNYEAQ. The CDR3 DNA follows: TGTGCCAGCAGCCCACCCGCCGGGACTAGCGGGAGGTTCGACACCGGGGAGCTGTTTTTT. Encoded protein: CASSPPAGTSGRFDTGELFF.

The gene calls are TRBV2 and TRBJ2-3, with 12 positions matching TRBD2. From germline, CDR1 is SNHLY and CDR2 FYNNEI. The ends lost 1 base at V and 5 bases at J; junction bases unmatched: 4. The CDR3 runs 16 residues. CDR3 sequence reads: CASSEGLAGVVDTQYF. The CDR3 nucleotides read TGTGCCAGCAGTGAAGGACTAGCGGGAGTGGTAGATACGCAGTATTTT.

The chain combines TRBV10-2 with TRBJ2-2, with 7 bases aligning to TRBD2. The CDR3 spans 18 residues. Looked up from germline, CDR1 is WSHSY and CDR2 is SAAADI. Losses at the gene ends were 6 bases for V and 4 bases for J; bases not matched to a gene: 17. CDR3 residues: CASRLPKLGGSSTGELFF. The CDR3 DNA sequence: TGCGCCAGCAGACTCCCGAAACTAGGCGGGAGTAGCACCGGGGAGCTGTTTTTT.

CDR3 DNA sequence: TGTGCCAGCAGCGCCCGGGCAGGGGGCATCTATGGCTACACCTTC. Translating it yields CASSARAGGIYGYTF. V is TRBV28 and J is TRBJ1-2; 8 bases are shared with TRBD1. V lost 6 bases and J lost 4; bases outside the gene matches: 10. This CDR3 has 15 amino acids. Germline CDR1 and CDR2: MDHEN and SYDVKM.

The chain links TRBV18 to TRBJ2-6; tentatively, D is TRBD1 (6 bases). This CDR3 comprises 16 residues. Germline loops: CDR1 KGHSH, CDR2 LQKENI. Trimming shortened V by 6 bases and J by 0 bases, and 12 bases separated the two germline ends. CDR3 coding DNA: TGTGCCAGCTCCCCTCAGGGGAGCTCTGGGGCCAACGTCCTGACTTTC. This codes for CASSPQGSSGANVLTF. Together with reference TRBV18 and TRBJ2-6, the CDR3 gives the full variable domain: NAGVMQNPRHLVRRRGQEARLRCSPMKGHSHVYWYRQLPEEGLKFMVYLQKENIIDESGMPKERFSAEFPKEGPSILRIQQVVRGDSAAYFCASSPQGSSGANVLTFGAGSRLTVL.

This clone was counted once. This CDR3 reads CASSLDITTEAFF. The CDR3 coding sequence is TGTGCCAGCAGCTTAGACATCACCACTGAAGCTTTCTTT. The rearrangement uses TRBV7-2 and TRBJ1-1; no firm D call. The V and J ends lost 1 base and 4 bases respectively, with 7 bases between them. The CDR3 length is 13 residues. Germline V gives CDR1 SGHTA, CDR2 FQGNSA.

CDR3 sequence: CSVGMTSGSSATDTQYF. The CDR3 DNA follows: TGCAGCGTTGGGATGACTAGCGGGAGTTCCGCGACAGATACGCAGTATTTT. V is TRBV29-1 and J is TRBJ2-3; 12 bases fit TRBD2. The germline V gene has CDR1 SQVTM and CDR2 ANQGSEA. V lost 4 bases and J lost 3; bases outside the gene matches: 11. The CDR3 is 17 amino acids.